This T cell receptor beta chain was documented in a study of identical twins (TCRdb year 2016). In the study overall: TCR alpha and beta repertoires from monozygotic twins, unrelated adults of various ages and cord blood were deep-sequenced to test whether fetal clonotypes persist. To rule out contamination, the twin experiments were replicated at different times with different library preparation protocols. Study-wide findings and limitations: Recombination models systematically underestimated out-of-frame TCR alpha sharing in monozygotic twins but agreed with sharing between unrelated individuals. Excess twin sharing in beta out-of-frame sequences was weaker because fewer shared sequences lowered the signal-to-noise ratio. Invariant T cells such as MAIT and iNKT could partly confound zero-insertion analyses, though diverse VJ usage argued against this for most clonotypes. Abundant cord blood beta clonotypes carried fewer insertions; young adult naive repertoires showed a weaker similar trend, while memory repertoires showed none. Because the same donors could not be followed over many years, conclusions were based on cross-sectional statistical analysis. Compared with coincidental sharing between unrelated individuals, an excess of low generation-probability sequences was observed among out-of-frame TCR alpha sequences shared between twins.

Receptor amplification or capture employed 5' RACE. Instrument used: Illumina HiSeq 2000. A universal primer binding site was added through template switching, and the final cDNA carried a unique molecular identifier so that TCR cDNA molecules could be counted accurately. Specific primers in the conserved constant-segment region were used to synthesize first-strand cDNA for TCR alpha and beta chains. Each cDNA library was double barcoded, with a SMART-Mk sample barcode plus Illumina barcodes, to control for contamination. TruSeq adapter sequences and Illumina sample barcodes were added in two successive PCR steps. The Illumina HiSeq platform was used with custom primers to sequence TCR alpha and beta cDNA libraries. For the original study's pipeline: Unique molecular identifiers were extracted from raw reads with MiGEC, and CDR3 positions were determined with MiXCR. For each individual, recombination models were inferred using an EM algorithm with the repgenHMM and IGoR tools. The analysis of shared clonotypes was done with the tcR package in R, with sharing normalized by the product of cloneset sizes. To study raw recombination without the effects of thymic and clonal selection, out-of-frame nonproductive sequences were analyzed. TCRdb redid the processing of the public reads, applying fastp at Q25 and MiXCR, and retained in-frame beta chains. Every distinct CDR3 protein forms one entry, paired with its most common genes and DNA. None of the V and J calls come from the authors' own analysis; TCRdb made them. Recorded for this sample are under 900,000 distinct CDR3 sequences; 9% to 15% of them occurred a single time. The ten largest clonotypes hold around 1.5% of the sample.

All donors were healthy Caucasians. The twin cohort comprised three pairs of female monozygotic twins, all aged about 18 to 29 years. The RNA used for TCR libraries was isolated from peripheral blood mononuclear cells. With regard to this clonotype: Its antigen is not yet known. No base quality information exists; no much larger clone differs at one position.

The same data also contributed to another study, on yellow fever vaccine responses in identical twins. Drawing on the second study: According to the authors, the vaccine-induced T cell response in identical twins seemed to be partly convergent and partly specific to each individual. The study precisely tracked vaccine-responding T cell clones in identical twins.

The sequence was collected from a young woman in good health. Source material: PBMCs.

The CDR3 region has the sequence CAISEDLRTGGDYGYTF. The nucleotide sequence is given as TGTGCCATCAGTGAGGACCTAAGGACAGGAGGGGACTATGGCTACACCTTC. The rearranged chain carries TRBV10-3 and TRBJ1-2, with 7 bases in between that match TRBD1. The germline V gene provides CDR1 ENHRY and CDR2 SYGVKD. Trimming leaves V shorter by 2 bases and J shorter by 3 bases, with the junction holding 12 bases beyond the gene matches. There are 17 amino acids in the CDR3, from cysteine to phenylalanine inclusive. This entry keeps only the CDR3 DNA: 51 bases, framed from base 1.